Each of the 13 T cell receptor beta chains below was sequenced from the same sample in a study of T cell clonality in common variable immunodeficiency. This table comes from immunoSEQ multiplex PCR, and its TCRdb copy is limited to in-frame clones, with some not included. The specimen has roughly 60,000 clones, none found just once. Sequencing was done on a sample of peripheral blood mononuclear cells. The receptors were gathered from a person aged 18-70 years in good health.

This clone was counted ten times or more. Read data end 3 residues before the CDR3 end; the end is taken from the germline J gene. The chain recombines TRBV5-5 with TRBJ1-5; D possibly corresponds to TRBD1 (5 bases). The CDR3 has 15 residues. V shed 0 bases and J shed 6 bases, with 13 bases lying between them. Germline CDR1 reads SGHKS; CDR2 reads YYEKEE (reference sequence). CDR3 residues: CASSLDSGFGQPQHF. Partial CDR3 DNA: TGTGCCAGCAGCTTGGATTCAGGGTTCGGTCAGCCC.

This clone was observed at least ten times. The DNA ends 3 residues before the CDR3 does, and the rest of the CDR3 is filled in from the germline J gene. The V and J genes are TRBV20-1 and TRBJ2-2; D possibly corresponds to TRBD2 (6 bases). Germline CDR1 DFQATT, CDR2 SNEGSKA (reference sequence). This CDR3 is 15 amino acids long. With 0 bases removed from V and 7 bases from J, the gap between germline ends came to 15 bases. This chain's CDR3 is CSARDSRGFDGELFF. The sequenced part of the CDR3 DNA is TGCAGTGCTAGAGATTCACGGGGGTTTGACGGGGAG.

This clone was counted at least ten times. The observed sequence ends 3 residues before the CDR3 terminus, with the missing tail filled in from the germline J gene. This chain uses TRBV5-1 with TRBJ2-7, with 14 bases that match TRBD2. CDR3 length: 15 amino acids. The V gene end was trimmed by 4 bases and the J gene end by 4 bases; junction bases not matched to a gene: 4. Germline CDR1 and CDR2: SGHRS and YFSETQ. CDR3 region: CASSTGLAGGYEQYF. Partial CDR3 DNA: TGCGCCAGCAGCACAGGACTAGCGGGAGGTTACGAG.

This clone occurred many times. The CDR3 loop reads CASSVRTDTQYF. CDR3 DNA (partial): TGTGCCAGCAGCGTCCGTACAGATACG. This chain links TRBV7-2 with TRBJ2-3; no clear D. Coverage ceases 3 residues before the CDR3 finishes, and the germline J gene fills in the end. CDR1 is SGHTA, CDR2 FQGNSA, per germline. The CDR3 consists of 12 residues. V dropped 5 bases and J dropped 3 bases, with 6 bases sitting between them.

This clone was counted at least ten times. Germline is not matched at one junction end, which may reflect a read error. From the germline J gene comes the end of the CDR3, since the read stops 3 residues before it. The chain is built from TRBV4-2 and TRBJ2-2; D not resolved. The CDR3 is 13 residues long. Germline V lookup: CDR1 LGHNA, CDR2 YNFKEQ. CDR3: CASSLGITGELFF. The sequenced part of the CDR3 DNA is TGCGCCAGCAGCCTCGGTATCACCGGGGAG.

This clone was recorded at least ten times. The read ends 3 residues early relative to the CDR3; the germline J gene fills the gap. J is TRBJ2-7 and V is TRBV7-9; the match to TRBD1 covers 10 bases. V lost 6 bases and J lost 6; bases outside the gene matches: 2. Germline-derived CDR1 and CDR2 are SEHNR and FQNEAQ (reference sequence). This CDR3 has 12 residues. This CDR3 is CASRRTGGEQYF. CDR3 DNA (partial): TGTGCCAGCAGAAGGACAGGGGGCGAG. The full variable domain, in which reference TRBV7-9 and TRBJ2-7 provide the parts outside the CDR3, is DTGVSQNPRHKITKRGQNVTFRCDPISEHNRLYWYRQTLGQGPEFLTYFQNEAQLEKSRLLSDRFSAERPKGSFSTLEIQRTEQGDSAMYLCASRRTGGEQYFGPGTRLTVT.

The table lists this clone with many counts. The missing CDR3 end, 3 residues past where the read stops, is filled in from the germline J gene. The chain couples TRBV7-3 to TRBJ2-5; 11 bases map to TRBD1. The CDR3 contains 15 residues. Trimming at V came to 5 bases and at J to 5 bases, leaving 7 bases not matched to a gene. Germline CDR1 is SGHTA and CDR2 is FQGTGA. The CDR3 loop reads CASSQGQGAYETQYF. The CDR3 DNA, read in part, is TGTGCCAGCAGCCAAGGACAGGGGGCCTATGAGACC.

At least ten counts were recorded for this clone. The read ends 3 residues early relative to the CDR3; the germline J gene fills the gap. This sequence joins TRBV7-3 and TRBJ2-1, with TRBD1 matching 8 bases. This CDR3 is 15 amino acids long. In germline, CDR1 is SGHTA, CDR2 FQGTGA. Trimming removed 2 bases from V and 6 bases from J; junction bases left unmatched: 6. CDR3 DNA, as far as it was read: TGTGCCAGCAGCTTAGACAGGGGAAATTTCAATGAG. This gives the protein CASSLDRGNFNE. The entire CDR3 protein is CASSLDRGNFNEQFF.

There are many counts of this clone. The read finishes 3 residues shy of the CDR3 end, and the germline J gene is used to complete it. The chain joins TRBV6-2 or TRBV6-3 to TRBJ1-5; D gene unclear. V was shortened by 0 bases and J by 6 bases, with 6 bases between the two germline ends. CDR3 size: 13 residues. Germline V lookup: CDR1 MNHEY, CDR2 SVGEGT. The chain's CDR3 is CASSYSTGQPQHF. Incomplete CDR3 DNA: TGTGCCAGCAGTTACTCGACGGGTCAGCCC.

This clone has a count of ten or more. The read comes to an end 3 residues before the CDR3 does, leaving the germline J gene to fill in the end. The chain uses TRBV19 and TRBJ1-1; D possibly corresponds to TRBD1 (6 bases). The CDR3 consists of 14 residues. Germline CDR1 and CDR2: LNHDA and SQIVND (reference sequence). Trimming removed 2 bases from V and 3 bases from J, with 10 bases in between. CDR3 DNA, as far as it was read: TGTGCCAGTAGTATAAATGAGGGGGACACTGAA. Its protein product is CASSINEGDTE. The complete CDR3 sequence is CASSINEGDTEAFF.

This clone came up many times. With the read ending 3 residues before the CDR3 end, the germline J gene is used to fill in that end. The chain has TRBV20-1 and TRBJ1-5; weak D call: TRBD1 (5 bases). The length of the CDR3 is 13 residues. Germline loops: CDR1 DFQATT, CDR2 SNEGSKA (reference sequence). V lost 3 bases and J 5 bases, leaving 11 bases between the germline ends. The sequenced CDR3 bases are TGCAGTGCTAGCTCTCAGGGCGATCAGCCC. It encodes CSASSQGDQP. The full CDR3 sequence reads CSASSQGDQPQHF.

At least ten counts were recorded for this clone. The CDR3 is CASSIDRTSAYNEQFF. Incomplete CDR3 DNA: TGTGCCAGTAGTATAGATCGAACTAGCGCCTACAATGAG. The chain recombines TRBV19 with TRBJ2-1; the match to TRBD2 covers 7 bases. The CDR3 extends 3 residues past the end of the read, so its final part is completed from the germline J gene. Germline-derived CDR1 and CDR2 are LNHDA and SQIVND (reference sequence). The J segment lost 2 bases and the V segment lost 0 bases, leaving 4 bases of the junction unmatched. The CDR3 runs to 16 residues.

This clone was seen a few times. One end of the junction is discordant with germline, which a read error may explain. Read sequence stops 3 residues before the CDR3 end, and the germline J gene provides the missing end. V usage is TRBV7-7 and J usage is TRBJ2-5; no reliable D call. This CDR3 contains 14 residues. Germline-derived CDR1 and CDR2 are SSHAT and FNYEAQ (reference sequence). The CDR3 loop is CASSLVGREETQYF. The sequenced part of the CDR3 DNA is TGTGCTAGCAGCTTAGTTGGTAGGGAAGAGACC. Supplemented by reference TRBV7-7 and TRBJ2-5, the full variable domain reads GAGVSQSPRYKVTKRGQDVTLRCDPISSHATLYWYQQALGQGPEFLTYFNYEAQPDKSGLPSDRFSAERPEGSISTLTIQRTEQRDSAMYRCASSLVGREETQYFGPGTRLLVL.